This T cell receptor (beta chain) was documented in a study of Graves' ophthalmopathy and Graves' hyperthyroidism. Study findings and constraints: Sensitivity of around 70% and specificity of 72.22% were achieved by the model that predicted ophthalmopathy progression.

This clonotype showed up many times. Its target is not known. Among the exclusions were patients with other autoimmune diseases, uncontrolled infections, pregnancy or lactation. Symptoms, serum thyroxine and TRAb, thyroid ultrasound, and orbital computed tomography formed the diagnostic basis. Investigators amplified TCR beta CDR3 regions from RNA transcripts. HTBI-primed RT-PCR formed the first round, and a multiplex PCR formed the second. TCRdb analysed the multiplex PCR reads with MiXCR anew, one entry per CDR3 protein. The sample includes some 200,000 distinct CDR3 sequences, around 30% seen only once; the top ten take 8.5% to 9.5%. The V and J ends lost 2 bases and 0 bases respectively, with 7 bases between them. The V gene's germline CDR1 is MNHEY and CDR2 SVGAGI. The CDR3 has 14 residues.

The chain couples TRBV6-5 to TRBJ1-2; no firm D call. The receptor comes from a middle-aged man with Graves' ophthalmopathy. The sample taken for sequencing was peripheral blood. CDR3 bases: TGTGCCAGCAGTTACACACAGACTAACTATGGCTACACCTTC. Its protein is CASSYTQTNYGYTF.